The 32 T cell receptor beta chains listed next were all sequenced from one sample in a study of naive and memory T cell subsets. An equimolar mix of two oligonucleotides served as the beta constant-region primer for TRBC1 and TRBC2. A single record per CDR3 protein comes from TCRdb applying MiXCR to the UMI-ligation and nested PCR reads. Of some 83,000 distinct CDR3 sequences in the sample, about 12% were seen once. Input material: central memory CD4+ T cells from blood. The receptors were gathered from a human donor in good health.

This clonotype has a handful of counts. This chain links TRBV3-1 with TRBJ2-3; the match to TRBD2 covers 9 bases. The V gene's germline CDR1 is LGHDT and CDR2 YNNKEL (reference sequence). Losses at the gene ends were 3 bases for V and 1 base for J; bases not matched to a gene: 5. CDR3 size: 16 residues. CDR3 sequence reads: CASSQDAGGGTDTQYF. The CDR3 nucleotides read TGTGCCAGCAGCCAGGACGCGGGAGGGGGCACAGATACGCAGTATTTT.

This clonotype has a handful of counts. This chain connects TRBV10-3 to TRBJ2-2; 8 bases match TRBD2. Per the germline V gene, CDR1 is ENHRY and CDR2 is SYGVKD. This CDR3 has 14 residues. V was clipped by 7 bases and J by 7 bases; unmatched bases: 8. The CDR3 sequence: CAIKRTSSNGELFF. The DNA of the CDR3 is TGTGCCATCAAAAGGACTAGCTCTAACGGGGAGCTGTTTTTT.

This rearrangement joins TRBV29-1 to TRBJ1-1; D may be TRBD1 (5 bases). Trimming stripped 6 bases from V and 1 base from J, with 18 bases between. CDR1 is SQVTM and CDR2 is ANQGSEA in the germline V gene. The CDR3 totals 15 residues. The chain's CDR3 is CSVPGTAVWNTEAFF. The CDR3 DNA reads as TGCAGCGTGCCTGGGACCGCGGTTTGGAACACTGAAGCTTTCTTT.

The table lists this clonotype with many counts. The chain recombines TRBV24-1 with TRBJ2-1, with TRBD2 matching 9 bases. Per the germline V gene, CDR1 is KGHDR and CDR2 is SFDVKD. The V segment lost 5 bases and the J segment 10 bases; nucleotides outside the gene matches: 5. The CDR3 has 13 residues. The CDR3 DNA reads as TGTGCCACCAGTGCGGCTAGCGGGATGGAGCAGTTCTTC. It specifies CATSAASGMEQFF.

This clonotype turned up a few times. The germline gene is not matched at one end of the junction; a read error may be the cause. This chain links TRBV28 with TRBJ1-2; TRBD1 aligns across 11 bases. The CDR3 is 11 residues long. Germline loops: CDR1 MDHEN, CDR2 SYDVKM. DNA of the CDR3: TGTGCCAGCAGTTCGGACAGGGGGCTGCTCTTC. This codes for CASSSDRGLLF.

This rearrangement joins TRBV30 to TRBJ2-7, with TRBD2 matching 8 bases. CDR1 and CDR2 from the germline V gene are GTSNPN and SVGIG (reference sequence). The CDR3 covers 13 residues. V was clipped by 2 bases and J by 3 bases; unmatched bases: 3. The CDR3 DNA follows: TGTGCCTGGAGTAACAGCGGGGGCTACGAGCAGTACTTC. Translation gives CAWSNSGGYEQYF.

This chain connects TRBV3-1 to TRBJ2-5; TRBD2 agrees at 9 bases. This CDR3 spans 14 amino acids. The junction had 2 bases not matched to a gene; V was cut back by 3 bases and J by 3 bases. CDR1 and CDR2 (germline): LGHDT, YNNKEL (reference sequence). CDR3 in amino acids: CASSQRLAEETQYF. The CDR3 region has the DNA TGTGCCAGCAGCCAGAGACTAGCGGAAGAGACCCAGTACTTC.

V gene TRBV3-1 combines with J gene TRBJ2-1; 7 positions match TRBD1. From germline, CDR1 is LGHDT and CDR2 YNNKEL (reference sequence). The CDR3 is 15 residues long. V lost 8 bases and J lost 0; bases outside the gene matches: 7. CDR3 loop: CASSQGVSSYNEQFF. The CDR3 bases are TGTGCCAGCTCTCAGGGGGTGAGCTCCTACAATGAGCAGTTCTTC.

This clonotype was seen only a few times. The rearrangement uses TRBV29-1 and TRBJ2-3, with TRBD1 matching over 9 bases. Germline CDR1 SQVTM, CDR2 ANQGSEA. Trimming took 3 bases from V and 4 from J; bases not matched to a gene: 8. The CDR3 contains 15 residues. The CDR3 spells CSVDSGQGVADTQYF. The CDR3 DNA follows: TGCAGCGTTGATTCGGGACAGGGAGTCGCAGATACGCAGTATTTT.

This clonotype came up many times. The CDR3 sequence is CASSVVGSSSSYNEQFF. The CDR3 nucleotides are TGTGCCAGCAGCGTAGTCGGTAGTTCGAGCTCCTACAATGAGCAGTTCTTC. The chain employs TRBV9 and TRBJ2-1, with no clear D. Between the trimmed V and J ends, which lost 0 bases and 0 bases, there was a span of 13 bases. Looked up from germline, CDR1 is SGDLS and CDR2 is YYNGEE. This CDR3 comprises 17 residues.

This clonotype was seen more than once but under ten times. The CDR3 DNA reads TGTGCCAGCAGTGAACAGGGTAGGGTCAATCAGCCCCAGCATTTT. Residues: CASSEQGRVNQPQHF. The V call is TRBV2, the J call TRBJ1-5; D may be TRBD1 (5 bases). CDR3 length: 15 residues. Germline CDR1 and CDR2: SNHLY and FYNNEI. Trimming took off 2 bases at V and 3 bases at J, with 11 bases between the two ends.

The chain carries TRBV24-1 and TRBJ1-1, with D maybe TRBD1 (6 bases). V shed 4 bases and J shed 1 base, with 12 bases lying between them. The CDR3 covers 15 residues. Germline CDR1 reads KGHDR; CDR2 reads SFDVKD. The CDR3 loop is CATSEPDRKNTEAFF. CDR3 coding DNA: TGTGCCACCAGTGAGCCGGACAGAAAGAACACTGAAGCTTTCTTT.

This clonotype showed up just a few times. The chain combines TRBV7-3 with TRBJ1-2; TRBD1 aligns across 9 bases. The V segment lost 9 bases and the J segment 5 bases; nucleotides outside the gene matches: 7. CDR3 size: 13 residues. Germline CDR1 is SGHTA and CDR2 is FQGTGA. The CDR3 reads CASGTGTGYGYTF. The CDR3 coding sequence is TGTGCCAGTGGAACCGGGACAGGGTATGGCTACACCTTC.

This clonotype was seen only a few times. The J gene is TRBJ2-1, the V gene TRBV28, with D perhaps TRBD1 (5 bases). This CDR3 has 13 residues. The germline V gene encodes CDR1 MDHEN and CDR2 SYDVKM. Trimming took off 3 bases at V and 9 bases at J, with 12 bases between the two ends. In DNA form, the CDR3 reads TGTGCCAGCAGTTTCTCAGGGTACGGTGAGCAGTTCTTC. As protein: CASSFSGYGEQFF.

Only a few counts were recorded for this clonotype. The chain couples TRBV28 to TRBJ2-3, with D unclear. The V end lost 5 bases, the J end lost 4 bases, and 19 bases lay between the germline ends. The germline CDR1 and CDR2 sequences are MDHEN and SYDVKM. The CDR3 length is 16 residues. The CDR3 region has the DNA TGTGCCAGCAGTCAACGGCATTTGTTCACCGCAGATACGCAGTATTTT. It encodes CASSQRHLFTADTQYF.

This clonotype was seen many times. The chain carries TRBV28 and TRBJ2-1; TRBD2 agrees at 11 bases. Per the germline V gene, CDR1 is MDHEN and CDR2 is SYDVKM. This CDR3 region has 13 residues. Trimming at V came to 8 bases and at J to 10 bases, leaving 7 bases not matched to a gene. The CDR3 is CASYSGRAREQFF. The CDR3 DNA follows: TGTGCCAGCTATAGCGGGAGGGCCCGCGAGCAGTTCTTC.

This clonotype was seen only a few times. The gene calls are TRBV7-3 and TRBJ2-1; TRBD2 is a possible D gene (6 bases). V dropped 11 bases and J dropped 0 bases, with 11 bases sitting between them. In germline, CDR1 is SGHTA, CDR2 FQGTGA. This CDR3 contains 13 residues. The CDR3 is CASGESSYNEQFF. DNA of the CDR3: TGTGCCTCGGGGGAGTCCTCCTACAATGAGCAGTTCTTC.

The chain combines TRBV6-2 or TRBV6-3 with TRBJ2-6; tentatively, D is TRBD1 (5 bases). V lost 2 bases and J lost 2, with 10 bases in between. The CDR3 sequence is 16 residues long. Germline V gives CDR1 MNHEY, CDR2 SVGEGT. Here the CDR3 DNA reads TGTGCCAGCAGTTACGGGCCAGGGACTGGGGCCAACGTCCTGACTTTC. Residues: CASSYGPGTGANVLTF.

This clonotype was recorded at least ten times. The V and J genes are TRBV14 and TRBJ2-1; no firm D call. CDR1 is SGHDN, CDR2 FVKESK, per germline. V lost 1 base to trimming and J lost 12 bases, with 10 bases between them. The CDR3 consists of 12 residues. The CDR3 bases are TGTGCCAGCAGCCAAGCTCGTCCTCGGCAGTTCTTC. Translation gives CASSQARPRQFF.

The CDR3 sequence: CASSPDQGTLGYNEQFF. The CDR3 nucleotides read TGTGCCAGCAGCCCCGACCAAGGAACTCTGGGTTACAATGAGCAGTTCTTC. This chain uses TRBV7-6 with TRBJ2-1; D is uncertain. Germline CDR1 reads SGHVS; CDR2 reads FNYEAQ. CDR3 length equals 17 residues. V lost 5 bases and J lost 4, with 21 bases in between.

As concerns this clonotype: A read error may explain this, as a much larger clone is one base away. The V and J genes are TRBV2 and TRBJ1-1; D not certain. Trimming shortened V by 6 bases and J by 0 bases, and 8 bases separated the two germline ends. Germline V lookup: CDR1 SNHLY, CDR2 FYNNEI. The CDR3 extends over 13 amino acids. CDR3 DNA: TGTGCCAGCAGCGGCAGAATGAACACTGAAGCTTTCTTT. Protein: CASSGRMNTEAFF. Full variable domain (remainder filled in from reference TRBV2 and TRBJ1-1): EPEVTQTPSHQVTQMGQEVILRCVPISNHLYFYWYRQILGQKVEFLVSFYNNEISEKSEIFDDQFSVERPDGSNFTLKIRSTKLEDSAMYFCASSGRMNTEAFFGQGTRLTVV.

In its sample, this clonotype was seen many times. The V gene is TRBV12-5, the J gene TRBJ2-2, with D uncertain. The CDR3 runs 17 residues. The germline V gene has CDR1 LGHNT and CDR2 FRNRAP. Trimming removed 4 bases at V and 0 bases at J, with 15 bases between. CDR3 sequence reads: CASGSSYGFANTGELFF. The DNA of the CDR3 is TGTGCTAGTGGTTCTAGTTACGGCTTCGCGAACACCGGGGAGCTGTTTTTT. Filled out from reference TRBV12-5 and TRBJ2-2, the complete variable domain reads DARVTQTPRHKVTEMGQEVTMRCQPILGHNTVFWYRQTMMQGLELLAYFRNRAPLDDSGMPKDRFSAEMPDATLATLKIQPSEPRDSAVYFCASGSSYGFANTGELFFGEGSRLTVL.

J is TRBJ2-3 and V is TRBV12-3 or TRBV12-4; no reliable D call. V lost 8 bases, J lost 0 bases, and 12 bases lay in between. The CDR3 sequence is 14 residues long. CDR3 amino acids: CASGKSRSTDTQYF. The CDR3 nucleotides read TGTGCCAGCGGGAAGTCTCGTAGCACAGATACGCAGTATTTT.

The chain employs TRBV5-1 and TRBJ1-1, with TRBD1 matching 8 bases. This CDR3 contains 14 residues. The V segment lost 4 bases and the J segment 4 bases; nucleotides outside the gene matches: 6. In germline, CDR1 is SGHRS, CDR2 YFSETQ. The CDR3 protein is CASSTGQGGTEAFF. As DNA, the CDR3 is TGCGCCAGCAGCACAGGACAGGGTGGCACTGAAGCTTTCTTT.

The J gene is TRBJ2-7, the V gene TRBV12-3 or TRBV12-4; 7 bases map to TRBD2. The CDR3 consists of 14 residues. J gave up 2 bases and V 8 bases, and 9 bases lay outside the gene matches. CDR3 region: CASRVGGSTYEQYF. The CDR3 DNA reads as TGTGCCAGCCGCGTCGGCGGGAGTACCTACGAGCAGTACTTC.

The rearrangement links TRBV20-1 to TRBJ2-7; 9 bases map to TRBD2. CDR1 and CDR2 from the germline V gene are DFQATT and SNEGSKA (reference sequence). This CDR3 has 14 residues. CDR3 loop: CSVNAGGWAYEQYF. In DNA form, the CDR3 reads TGCAGCGTCAATGCGGGAGGGTGGGCCTACGAGCAGTACTTC.

This chain links TRBV27 with TRBJ1-1, with D perhaps matching TRBD1 (6 bases). Germline V gene lookup returns CDR1 MNHEY and CDR2 SMNVEV (reference sequence). The CDR3 is 15 residues long. The V gene lost 0 bases and the J gene lost 11 bases, with 19 bases spanning the gap. CDR3 amino acids: CASSLSGAGALGAFF. DNA of the CDR3: TGTGCCAGCAGTTTATCGGGGGCAGGCGCGTTGGGCGCTTTCTTT.

The chain employs TRBV5-1 and TRBJ1-1; D not certain. V lost 1 base, J lost 1 base, and 8 bases lay in between. From germline, CDR1 is SGHRS and CDR2 YFSETQ. This CDR3 has 14 residues. The CDR3 is CASSLTASNTEAFF. The CDR3 bases are TGCGCCAGCAGCTTGACAGCCTCGAACACTGAAGCTTTCTTT. Together with reference TRBV5-1 and TRBJ1-1, the CDR3 gives the full variable domain: KAGVTQTPRYLIKTRGQQVTLSCSPISGHRSVSWYQQTPGQGLQFLFEYFSETQRNKGNFPGRFSGRQFSNSRSEMNVSTLELGDSALYLCASSLTASNTEAFFGQGTRLTVV.

Only a few counts were recorded for this clonotype. This sequence joins TRBV5-1 and TRBJ1-2; a weak D match, TRBD1 (5 bases). This CDR3 spans 14 amino acids. With 4 bases removed from V and 3 bases from J, the gap between germline ends came to 13 bases. Per germline, CDR1 SGHRS and CDR2 YFSETQ. CDR3 amino acids: CASSGIGTDYGYTF. CDR3 nucleotides: TGCGCCAGCAGCGGAATTGGGACGGACTATGGCTACACCTTC.

A word on this clonotype: At one of its ends the junction is not consistent with the germline gene, which may arise from a read error. The chain links TRBV4-3 to TRBJ2-7; D possibly corresponds to TRBD1 (6 bases). Germline V lookup: CDR1 LGHNA, CDR2 YSLEER. The CDR3 runs to 15 residues. Here the CDR3 reads CTSSRQATDSYEQYF. The DNA for the CDR3 is TGCACCAGCAGCCGACAGGCTACGGACTCCTACGAGCAGTACTTC.

CDR3 bases: TGTGCCAGCAGACCTAGCGACCTCTACGAGCAGTACTTC. It translates to CASRPSDLYEQYF. The V and J genes are TRBV28 and TRBJ2-7; a weak D match, TRBD2 (6 bases). Germline loops: CDR1 MDHEN, CDR2 SYDVKM. The CDR3 runs to 13 residues. Trimming cost V 6 bases and J 3 bases, with 12 bases left between them.

In this sample, this clonotype turned up a few times. The chain combines TRBV24-1 with TRBJ2-3; 13 bases agree with TRBD2. From germline, CDR1 is KGHDR and CDR2 SFDVKD. V dropped 6 bases and J dropped 8; count of bases not matched to a gene: 7. The CDR3 runs to 15 residues. As DNA, the CDR3 is TGTGCCACCAGTCCCCGACTAGCGGGAGGTCGTACGCAGTATTTT. Protein sequence: CATSPRLAGGRTQYF.